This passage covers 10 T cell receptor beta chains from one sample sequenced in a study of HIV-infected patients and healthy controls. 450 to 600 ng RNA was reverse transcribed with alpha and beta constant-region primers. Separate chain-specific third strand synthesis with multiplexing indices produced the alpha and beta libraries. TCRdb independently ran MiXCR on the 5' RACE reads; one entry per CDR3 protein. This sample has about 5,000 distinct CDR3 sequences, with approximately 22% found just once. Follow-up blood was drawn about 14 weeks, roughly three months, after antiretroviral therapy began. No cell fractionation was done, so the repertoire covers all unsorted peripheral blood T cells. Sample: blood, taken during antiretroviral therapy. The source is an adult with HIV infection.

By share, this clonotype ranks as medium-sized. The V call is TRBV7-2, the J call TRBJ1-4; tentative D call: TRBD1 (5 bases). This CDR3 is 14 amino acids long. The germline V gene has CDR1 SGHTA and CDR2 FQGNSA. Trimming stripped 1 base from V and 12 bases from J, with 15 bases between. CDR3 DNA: TGTGCCAGCAGCTTAGATGAGGGGTTCAGGCAACTGTTTTTT. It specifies CASSLDEGFRQLFF.

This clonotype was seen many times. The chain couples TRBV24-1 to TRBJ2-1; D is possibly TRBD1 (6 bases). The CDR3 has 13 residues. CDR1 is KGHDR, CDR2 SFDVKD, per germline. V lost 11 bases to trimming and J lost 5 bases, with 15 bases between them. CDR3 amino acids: CARTGQLNNEQFF. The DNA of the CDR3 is TGTGCCAGGACGGGACAATTAAACAATGAGCAGTTCTTC.

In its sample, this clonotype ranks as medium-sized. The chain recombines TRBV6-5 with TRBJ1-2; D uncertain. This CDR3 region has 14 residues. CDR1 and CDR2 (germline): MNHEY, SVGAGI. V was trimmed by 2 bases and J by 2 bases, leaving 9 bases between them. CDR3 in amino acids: CASSYGFSNYGYTF. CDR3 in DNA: TGTGCCAGCAGTTACGGATTTTCCAACTATGGCTACACCTTC.

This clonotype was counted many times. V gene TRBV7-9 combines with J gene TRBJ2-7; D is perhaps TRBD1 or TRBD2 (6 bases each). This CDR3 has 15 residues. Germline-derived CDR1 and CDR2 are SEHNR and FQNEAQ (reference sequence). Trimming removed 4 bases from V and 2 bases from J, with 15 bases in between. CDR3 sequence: CASSYGGHEPYEQYF. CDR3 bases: TGTGCCAGCAGCTACGGGGGCCACGAACCCTACGAGCAGTACTTC.

The CDR3 sequence is CASSRTGRNTEAFF. DNA for the CDR3: TGTGCCAGCAGTCGGACAGGGAGGAACACTGAAGCTTTCTTT. The J gene is TRBJ1-1, the V gene TRBV7-6; 8 bases agree with TRBD1. The CDR3 totals 14 residues. The V segment lost 6 bases and the J segment 1 base; nucleotides outside the gene matches: 4. The germline gives CDR1 SGHVS, CDR2 FNYEAQ. The variable domain in full, completed from reference TRBV7-6 and TRBJ1-1, reads GAGVSQSPRYKVTKRGQDVALRCDPISGHVSLYWYRQALGQGPEFLTYFNYEAQQDKSGLPNDRFSAERPEGSISTLTIQRTEQRDSAMYRCASSRTGRNTEAFFGQGTRLTVV.

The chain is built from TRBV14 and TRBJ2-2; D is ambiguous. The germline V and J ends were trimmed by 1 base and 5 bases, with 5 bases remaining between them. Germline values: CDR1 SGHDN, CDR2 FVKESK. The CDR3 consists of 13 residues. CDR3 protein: CASSQGLTGELFF. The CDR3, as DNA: TGTGCCAGCAGCCAAGGGCTAACCGGGGAGCTGTTTTTT.

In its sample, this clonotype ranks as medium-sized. The CDR3 bases are TGTGCCAGCAGCCTGGGGACAGCTCGTGGCTACACCTTC. Encoded protein: CASSLGTARGYTF. J is TRBJ1-2 and V is TRBV7-2, with 7 bases that match TRBD1. This CDR3 has 13 amino acids. The J segment lost 7 bases and the V segment lost 5 bases, leaving 7 bases of the junction unmatched. CDR1 is SGHTA and CDR2 is FQGNSA in the germline V gene.

DNA of the CDR3: TGTGCCACCTCCCTTGGGGGGAACTCCTACAATGAGCAGTTCTTC. It specifies CATSLGGNSYNEQFF. This chain links TRBV27 with TRBJ2-1, with a weak D call TRBD2 (6 bases). CDR1 and CDR2 (germline): MNHEY, SMNVEV (reference sequence). V was trimmed by 10 bases and J by 0 bases, leaving 16 bases between them. The CDR3 covers 15 residues.

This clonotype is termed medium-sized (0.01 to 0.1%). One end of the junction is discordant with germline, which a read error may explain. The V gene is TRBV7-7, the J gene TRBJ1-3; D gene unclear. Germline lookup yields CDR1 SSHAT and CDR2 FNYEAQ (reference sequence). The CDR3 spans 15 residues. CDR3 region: CASSFSIGAGNTIYF. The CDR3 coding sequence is TGTGCTAGCAGCTTTTCCATCGGTGCTGGAAACACCATATATTTT.

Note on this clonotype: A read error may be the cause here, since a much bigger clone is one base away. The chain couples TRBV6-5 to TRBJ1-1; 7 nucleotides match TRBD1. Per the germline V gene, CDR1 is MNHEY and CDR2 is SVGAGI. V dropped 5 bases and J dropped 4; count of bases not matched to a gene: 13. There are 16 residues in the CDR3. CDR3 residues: CASSPSGYRQGTEAFF. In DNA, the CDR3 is TGTGCCAGCAGTCCAAGCGGCTACAGACAGGGCACTGAAGCTTTCTTT.